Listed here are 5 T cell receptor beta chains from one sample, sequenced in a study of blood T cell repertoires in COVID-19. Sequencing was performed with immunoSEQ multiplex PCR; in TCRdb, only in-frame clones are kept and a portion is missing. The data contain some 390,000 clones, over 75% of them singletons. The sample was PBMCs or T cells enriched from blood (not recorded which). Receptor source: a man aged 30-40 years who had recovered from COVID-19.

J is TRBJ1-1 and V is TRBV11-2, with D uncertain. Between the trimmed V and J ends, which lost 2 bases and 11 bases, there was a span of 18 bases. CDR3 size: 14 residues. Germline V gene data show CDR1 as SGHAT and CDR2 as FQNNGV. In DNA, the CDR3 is TGTGCCAGCAGCTTATCTCTAGATTCCCTTCGGGCTTTCTTT. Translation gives CASSLSLDSLRAFF.

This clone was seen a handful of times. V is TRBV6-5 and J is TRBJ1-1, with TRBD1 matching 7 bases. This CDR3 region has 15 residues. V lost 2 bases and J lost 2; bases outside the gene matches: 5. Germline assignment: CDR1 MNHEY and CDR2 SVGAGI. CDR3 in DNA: TGTGCCAGCAGTTACGGGCGGACAGGAAACACTGAAGCTTTCTTT. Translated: CASSYGRTGNTEAFF.

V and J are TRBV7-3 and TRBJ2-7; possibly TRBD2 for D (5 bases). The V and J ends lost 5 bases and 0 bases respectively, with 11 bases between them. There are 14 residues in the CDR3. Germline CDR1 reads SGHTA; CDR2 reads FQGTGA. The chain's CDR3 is CASSASGSSYEQYF. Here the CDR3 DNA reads TGTGCCAGCAGCGCGAGCGGAAGCTCCTACGAGCAGTACTTC.

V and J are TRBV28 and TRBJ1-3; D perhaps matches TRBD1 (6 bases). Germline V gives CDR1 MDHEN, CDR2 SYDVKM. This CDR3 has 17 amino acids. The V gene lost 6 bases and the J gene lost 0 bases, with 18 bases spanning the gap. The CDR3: CASRLRGITFSGNTIYF. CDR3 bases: TGTGCCAGCAGGCTAAGGGGGATTACGTTCTCTGGAAACACCATATATTTT. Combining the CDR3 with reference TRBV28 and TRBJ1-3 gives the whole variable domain DVKVTQSSRYLVKRTGEKVFLECVQDMDHENMFWYRQDPGLGLRLIYFSYDVKMKEKGDIPEGYSVSREKKERFSLILESASTNQTSMYLCASRLRGITFSGNTIYFGEGSWLTVV.

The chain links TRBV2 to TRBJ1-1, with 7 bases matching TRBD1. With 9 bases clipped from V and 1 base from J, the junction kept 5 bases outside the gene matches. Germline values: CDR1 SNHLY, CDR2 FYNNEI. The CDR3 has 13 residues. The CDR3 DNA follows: TGTGCCAGTCGACAGGGCTGGAACACTGAAGCTTTCTTT. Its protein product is CASRQGWNTEAFF.